Reported below is one TCR beta chain. This clone was detected ten times or more. The antigen this receptor binds is unknown. No quality values exist for individual bases; no much larger clone is one base distant. This sample was included in a study of beta chain features in type 1 diabetes (dated by TCRdb to 2016 to 2019). In the study overall: Mean age, gender distribution, total cell number and subset yield were not different between patients and healthy donors. A total of roughly 100,000,000 sorted cells were examined across all samples, and the number of cells per subset was strongly correlated with RNA yield. Regulatory and stem cell-like memory subsets were obtained from only 8 patients and about 8 healthy donors, while naive and central memory subsets were obtained from all 28 donors. The study compared TCRB repertoires of sorted circulating CD4+ T cell subsets between recently diagnosed type 1 diabetes patients and matched healthy donors. What the study reported, not specific to this receptor: Because the HLA sub-analyses included only small numbers of individuals, any influence of HLA type on TCRB rearrangement was left unresolved. PCR may preferentially amplify shorter templates, but because patient and control samples were amplified and corrected together, any resulting skew would affect both groups equally. Fewer insertions and more nucleotide deletions at VDJ recombination sites were observed in patients with type 1 diabetes, implying thymic rearrangement abnormalities. Sequencing cDNA rather than genomic DNA could over-represent highly expressing activated cells, although activation and CD3 levels did not differ between groups. In all four CD4+ subsets, TCRB CDR3 length was moderately but significantly shorter in type 1 diabetes patients. The naive, central memory and regulatory TCRB repertoires appeared to resemble one another more closely among patients than among healthy donors.

The entire isolated RNA was reverse transcribed using the High Capacity cDNA Reverse Transcription Kit, and thus expressed TCRB transcripts were sequenced. Deep immunoSEQ sequencing was applied to naive, central memory and regulatory T cell samples, giving an average of roughly 3.5 million total reads per sample. Sorted cells were lysed in RLT buffer and RNA was extracted with DNase-treated RNeasy Micro or Mini kits, depending on cell number. To prevent cross-contamination, every cell subset was processed on its own, while patient and healthy donor samples were processed together. Using the immunoSEQ multiplex PCR, TCRB sequences were amplified from cDNA into 87-bp fragments spanning the CDR3 region. Amplicons were sequenced on the Illumina HiSeq platform. On the authors' methods: Synthetic template baselines were used to correct PCR bias computationally, reads within Hamming distance 2 were collapsed, and singletons that could not be merged were discarded. Reads were aligned to IMGT to assign V, D and J genes, CDR3 length, and insertions or deletions at six rearrangement sites. Clonotype counts were normalized to sorted cell number within each subset before computing true diversity and Gini coefficients with the tcR R package. The overlap coefficient, calculated on TCRB nucleotide sequences, was used to quantify repertoire sharing. Not all clones reach the TCRdb copy of this immuneACCESS table, which keeps in-frame sequences only. Checked studies attribute under half of the gap to unresolved V genes and leave the rest unexplained. D and trimming were read from the DNA, whereas the V and J calls and clone size are those reported in that table. For this sample there are almost 350,000 clones; roughly a tenth appear just once. The ten largest make up around 1% of the sample.

Trimming takes 4 bases off V and 3 bases off J; junction bases not matched to a gene: 19. CDR1 and CDR2 were assigned from the germline V gene as SGDLS and YYNGEE. The CDR3 runs 19 residues from the cysteine to the phenylalanine. The only DNA kept is the CDR3, 57 bases in frame from the first base. A single peripheral blood draw of roughly 0.11 L on average was collected from each donor into heparinised tubes. A BD FACSAria II and a panel including CD45RO, CCR7, CD25, CD127, CD95 and CD27 were used to sort naive, central memory, regulatory and stem cell-like memory CD4+ T cells. A purity above 98% was achieved for all sorted populations. Right away, PBMCs were isolated by Lymphoprep density gradient centrifugation and were stained directly, with no culture step. So that batch effects would be minimized, each experiment stained and sorted samples in pairs, pairing one healthy donor with one patient.

The rearranged chain carries TRBV9 and TRBJ2-5; the central 9 bases match TRBD2. The sequenced sample was central memory CD4+ T cells from blood. This TCR was sampled from a man younger than 45 with type 1 diabetes. At the DNA level, the sequence is TGTGCCAGCAGCCCTGGCAGCGGGGGGCCGGGATCACGGGAAGAGACCCAGTACTTC. This translates into CASSPGSGGPGSREETQYF.